Here is one TCR beta chain with its context. These data belong to a study of blood T cell repertoires in COVID-19. Study processing details: Counts of nucleated cells, estimated from reference gene primer amplification, were obtained. Profiling relied on immunoSEQ multiplex PCR, and the TCRdb table lists in-frame clones only, not all of them. The D gene and trimming were derived from the DNA, and the V and J assignments and clone size from that table. The sample records hundreds of thousands of clones, more than 85% being singletons. Germline V gene sequence: CDR1 SGHRS, CDR2 YFSETQ. V trimming: 3 bases; J trimming: 6 bases; junction bases outside the gene matches: 6. The CDR3 covers 14 residues.

The gene calls are TRBV5-1 and TRBJ2-7, with 10 bases that match TRBD2. The receptor's source is a man aged 55 to 70 with COVID-19, enrolled during active disease. Sequencing was done on a sample of peripheral blood. CDR3 sequence: CASSWASGRPEQYF. CDR3 nucleotides: TGCGCCAGCAGCTGGGCTAGCGGGAGACCCGAGCAGTACTTC. The full variable domain, with the rest looked up from reference TRBV5-1 and TRBJ2-7, is KAGVTQTPRYLIKTRGQQVTLSCSPISGHRSVSWYQQTPGQGLQFLFEYFSETQRNKGNFPGRFSGRQFSNSRSEMNVSTLELGDSALYLCASSWASGRPEQYFGPGTRLTVT.